The clone carrying this T cell receptor beta chain was recorded at least ten times. This entry comes from a study of T cells in Graves' hyperthyroidism and ophthalmopathy. TCR beta CDR3 region amplification was performed from RNA transcripts. The primer set for the first-round RT-PCR of the TCR CDR3 was HTBI. TCRdb reanalysed the multiplex PCR reads using MiXCR and keeps one entry per CDR3 protein. Of 300,000 to 400,000 distinct CDR3 sequences listed, over 11% are singletons. The germline V gene has CDR1 DFQATT and CDR2 SNEGSKA (reference sequence). The CDR3 loop spans 11 amino acids. Trimming stripped 6 bases from V and 3 bases from J, with 6 bases between.

The receptor was derived from a woman aged 55-70 years with Graves' hyperthyroidism. The sample comprised blood. The chain recombines TRBV20-1 with TRBJ1-5; D is ambiguous. The CDR3 region is CSAANNQPQHF. The CDR3 DNA reads as TGCAGTGCGGCCAACAATCAGCCCCAGCATTTT.